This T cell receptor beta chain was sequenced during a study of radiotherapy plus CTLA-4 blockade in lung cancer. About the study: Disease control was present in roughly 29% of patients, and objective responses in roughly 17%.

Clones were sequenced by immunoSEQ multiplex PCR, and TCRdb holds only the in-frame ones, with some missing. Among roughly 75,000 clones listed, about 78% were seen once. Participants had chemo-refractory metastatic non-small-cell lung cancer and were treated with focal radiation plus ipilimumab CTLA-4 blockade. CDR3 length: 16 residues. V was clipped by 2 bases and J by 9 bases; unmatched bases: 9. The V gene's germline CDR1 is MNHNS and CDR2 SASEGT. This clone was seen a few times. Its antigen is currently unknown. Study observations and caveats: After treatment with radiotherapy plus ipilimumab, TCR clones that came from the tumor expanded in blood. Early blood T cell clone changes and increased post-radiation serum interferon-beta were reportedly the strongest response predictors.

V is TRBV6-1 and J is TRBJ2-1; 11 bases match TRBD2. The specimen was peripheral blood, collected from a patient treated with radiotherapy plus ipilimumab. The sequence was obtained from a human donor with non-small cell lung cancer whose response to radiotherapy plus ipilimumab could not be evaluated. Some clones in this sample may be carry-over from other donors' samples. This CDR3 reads CASSEQGLAEPFEQFF. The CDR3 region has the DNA TGTGCCAGCAGTGAACAGGGACTAGCGGAGCCCTTTGAGCAGTTCTTC.